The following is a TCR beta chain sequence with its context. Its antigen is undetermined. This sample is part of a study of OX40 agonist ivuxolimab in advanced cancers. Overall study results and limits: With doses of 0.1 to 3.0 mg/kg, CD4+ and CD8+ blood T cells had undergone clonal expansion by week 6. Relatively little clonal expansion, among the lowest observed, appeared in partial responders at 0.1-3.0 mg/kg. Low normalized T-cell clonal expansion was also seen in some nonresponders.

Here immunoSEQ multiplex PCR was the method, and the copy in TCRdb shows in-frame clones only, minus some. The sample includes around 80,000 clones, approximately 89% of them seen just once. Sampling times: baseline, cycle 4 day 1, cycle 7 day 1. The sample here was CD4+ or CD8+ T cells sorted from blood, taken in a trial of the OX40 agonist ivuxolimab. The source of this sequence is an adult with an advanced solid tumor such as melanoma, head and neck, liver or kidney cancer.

The CDR3 sequence is CASSETVGNTIYF. The DNA of the CDR3 is TGTGCCAGTAGTGAAACCGTGGGAAACACCATATATTTT. The gene calls are TRBV19 and TRBJ1-3; unclear D gene. Trimming removed 5 bases from V and 4 bases from J, with 9 bases in between. This CDR3 contains 13 residues. The germline gives CDR1 LNHDA, CDR2 SQIVND (reference sequence). The variable domain in full, completed from reference TRBV19 and TRBJ1-3, reads DGGITQSPKYLFRKEGQNVTLSCEQNLNHDAMYWYRQDPGQGLRLIYYSQIVNDFQKGDIAEGYSVSREKKESFPLTVTSAQKNPTAFYLCASSETVGNTIYFGEGSWLTVV.